The clone carrying this TCR beta chain occurred many times. As yet, its antigen is unknown. Regions amplified from RNA transcripts were the TCR beta CDR3 regions. Using the HTBI primer set, a first-round RT-PCR was run on the TCR CDR3. TCRdb redid the calling of the multiplex PCR reads with MiXCR, one entry per CDR3 protein. The sample yields around 560,000 distinct CDR3 sequences, over 15% seen once. The data belong to a study of T cells in Graves' hyperthyroidism and ophthalmopathy. Trimming at V came to 1 base and at J to 4 bases, leaving 6 bases not matched to a gene. The CDR3 runs to 16 residues. Germline CDR1 is MDHEN and CDR2 is SYDVKM. Findings and caveats of the study: Peripheral blood also featured most of the thyroid clonotypes expanded above 0.001. Ophthalmopathy cases were set apart from stable hyperthyroidism by a 13 V-J model.

Any patient presenting with uncontrolled infection, other autoimmune disease, pregnancy or lactation was left out. Diagnostic decisions used clinical symptoms, serum thyroxine and TRAb, thyroid ultrasound and orbital computed tomography. Input material: blood. The chain joins TRBV28 to TRBJ2-1; 8 positions match TRBD1. The origin of this receptor is a woman aged 18-30 years with Graves' hyperthyroidism. The DNA for the CDR3 is TGTGCCAGCAGTTTATATGGCAGGGGGCGTTACAATGAGCAGTTCTTC. Protein sequence: CASSLYGRGRYNEQFF.